Listed below are T cell receptor beta chains from one sample, sequenced in a study of blood T cell repertoires in COVID-19. Clones were sequenced by immunoSEQ multiplex PCR, and TCRdb holds only the in-frame ones, with some missing. The repertoire holds tens of thousands of clones, with roughly 90% as singletons. Specimen: peripheral blood. These TCRs come from a woman of 80 years or more with acute or convalescent COVID-19. Both conserved end residues are part of each CDR3. The D gene is left open where the match is weak. Clone size, where shown, is once, few, many, or a class for clones that have expanded.

j_gene,v_gene,d_gene,abundance,CDR3aa,CDR3nt
TRBJ1-2,TRBV27,TRBD1,NA,CASSPGTGQADRGYTF,TGTGCCAGCAGTCCAGGGACAGGGCAAGCCGATCGTGGCTACACCTTC
TRBJ1-6,TRBV5-4,TRBD1,NA,CASSSQGYRNSPLHF,TGTGCCAGCAGCTCACAGGGGTATCGTAATTCACCCCTCCACTTT
TRBJ1-1,TRBV7-3,NA,once,CASSQQGSTEAFF,TGTGCCAGCAGTCAACAGGGATCCACTGAAGCTTTCTTT
TRBJ2-2,TRBV6-4,NA,NA,CASAKRNTGELFF,TGTGCCAGCGCCAAGAGAAACACCGGGGAGCTGTTTTTT
TRBJ1-5,TRBV18,NA,NA,CASRFRDSRNQPQHF,TGTGCCAGCCGCTTCCGAGACAGTCGCAATCAGCCCCAGCATTTT
TRBJ2-3,TRBV5-1,NA,NA,CASSPLGQVQDTQYF,TGCGCCAGCAGCCCCCTCGGCCAGGTTCAAGATACGCAGTATTTT
TRBJ2-5,TRBV11-2,TRBD1,NA,CASSMGQRQETQYF,TGTGCCAGCAGCATGGGACAGAGACAAGAGACCCAGTACTTC
TRBJ2-2,TRBV7-3,TRBD2,NA,CASSLLAGSSGELFF,TGTGCCAGCAGCTTACTAGCGGGGTCTAGCGGGGAGCTGTTTTTT
TRBJ1-4,TRBV7-8,TRBD1,NA,CASSVRDRGVEKLFF,TGTGCCAGCAGCGTGAGGGACAGGGGGGTCGAAAAACTGTTTTTT
TRBJ2-5,TRBV10-3,TRBD1,once,CAIGPGQGETQYF,TGTGCCATCGGACCGGGACAGGGGGAGACCCAGTACTTC
TRBJ2-1,TRBV7-8,NA,NA,CASSLSANNEQFF,TGTGCCAGCAGCTTATCTGCGAACAATGAGCAGTTCTTC
TRBJ2-1,TRBV7-3,TRBD1,NA,CASSPDRGGDNEQFF,TGTGCCAGCAGCCCCGACAGGGGAGGTGACAATGAGCAGTTCTTC
TRBJ2-7,TRBV11-2,NA,NA,CASSNRISYEQYF,TGTGCCAGCAGCAACAGGATCTCCTACGAGCAGTACTTC
TRBJ1-3,TRBV19,TRBD1,few,CASSIPLGQGSGNTIYF,TGTGCCAGTAGTATCCCGCTGGGACAGGGTTCTGGAAACACCATATATTTT
TRBJ2-3,TRBV2,TRBD2,NA,CASSGPSGRTDTQYF,TGTGCCAGCAGTGGTCCTAGCGGGAGGACAGATACGCAGTATTTT
TRBJ1-1,TRBV6-1,NA,NA,CASSEWRKMTEAFF,TGTGCCAGCAGTGAATGGAGGAAAATGACTGAAGCTTTCTTT
TRBJ1-5,TRBV29-1,NA,NA,CSVGSSNQPQHF,TGCAGCGTTGGTAGTAGCAATCAGCCCCAGCATTTT
TRBJ1-1,TRBV5-8,TRBD1,NA,CASSSLGQGHTEAFF,TGTGCCAGCAGCTCCTTGGGACAGGGGCACACTGAAGCTTTCTTT
TRBJ2-5,TRBV30,NA,NA,CAWSSRVFGVETQYF,TGTGCCTGGTCCTCCCGGGTGTTCGGGGTAGAGACCCAGTACTTC
TRBJ2-5,TRBV19,NA,NA,CASSQFPGSQETQYF,TGTGCCAGTAGCCAGTTCCCGGGGAGCCAAGAGACCCAGTACTTC
TRBJ2-7,TRBV19,NA,NA,CASSTSSHTGYYEQYF,TGTGCCAGTAGTACCTCAAGCCATACAGGATACTACGAGCAGTACTTC
TRBJ2-7,TRBV30,NA,NA,CAWSVPWGEGSYEQYF,TGTGCCTGGAGTGTACCTTGGGGAGAGGGCTCCTACGAGCAGTACTTC
TRBJ2-7,TRBV3-1/TRBV3-2,NA,NA,CASSLTRPPYEQYF,TGTGCCAGCAGCTTGACCAGGCCTCCTTACGAGCAGTACTTC
TRBJ1-2,TRBV14,NA,NA,CASSHPAQGNYGYTF,TGTGCCAGCAGCCACCCCGCCCAGGGCAACTATGGCTACACCTTC
TRBJ1-1,TRBV2,NA,NA,CASSKREGGGTEAFF,TGTGCCAGCAGTAAGAGGGAGGGTGGGGGCACTGAAGCTTTCTTT